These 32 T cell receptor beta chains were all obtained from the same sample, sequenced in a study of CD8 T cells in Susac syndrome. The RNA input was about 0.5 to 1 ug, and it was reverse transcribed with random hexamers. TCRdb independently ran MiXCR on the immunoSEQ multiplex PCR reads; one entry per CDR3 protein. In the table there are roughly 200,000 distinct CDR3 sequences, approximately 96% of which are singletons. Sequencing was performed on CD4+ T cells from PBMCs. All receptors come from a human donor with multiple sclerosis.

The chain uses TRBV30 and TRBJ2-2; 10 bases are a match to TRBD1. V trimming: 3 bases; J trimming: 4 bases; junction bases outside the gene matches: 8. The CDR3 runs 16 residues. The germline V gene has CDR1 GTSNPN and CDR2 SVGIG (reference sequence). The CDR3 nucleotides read TGTGCCTGGAGCAACGACAGGGGGCGGATCACCGGGGAGCTGTTTTTT. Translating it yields CAWSNDRGRITGELFF.

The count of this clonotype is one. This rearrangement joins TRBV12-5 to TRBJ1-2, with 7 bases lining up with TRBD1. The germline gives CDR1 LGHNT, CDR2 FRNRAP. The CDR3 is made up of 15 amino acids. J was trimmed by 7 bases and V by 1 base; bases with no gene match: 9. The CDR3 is CASGLEGAARGGYTF. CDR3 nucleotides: TGTGCTAGTGGTTTGGAGGGGGCGGCTCGGGGTGGCTACACCTTC.

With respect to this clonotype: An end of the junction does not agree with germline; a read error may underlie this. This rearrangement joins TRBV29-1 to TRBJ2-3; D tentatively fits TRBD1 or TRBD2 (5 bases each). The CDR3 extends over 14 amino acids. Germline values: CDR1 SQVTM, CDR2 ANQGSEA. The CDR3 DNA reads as TGCAGCGTTGATGGGGGATCTAGCACGGATACGCAGTATTTT. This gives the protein CSVDGGSSTDTQYF.

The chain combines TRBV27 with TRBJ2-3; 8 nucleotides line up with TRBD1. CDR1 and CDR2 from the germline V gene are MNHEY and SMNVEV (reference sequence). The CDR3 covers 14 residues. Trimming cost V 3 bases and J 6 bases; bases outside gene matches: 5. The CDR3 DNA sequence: TGTGCCAGCAGTTTGGACAGGGTAAAGGATACGCAGTATTTT. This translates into CASSLDRVKDTQYF.

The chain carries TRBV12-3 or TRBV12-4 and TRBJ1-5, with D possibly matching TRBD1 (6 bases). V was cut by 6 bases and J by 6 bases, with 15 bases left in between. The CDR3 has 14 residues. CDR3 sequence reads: CASSPRTASQPQHF. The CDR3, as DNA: TGTGCCAGCAGCCCTCGGACAGCTAGTCAGCCCCAGCATTTT.

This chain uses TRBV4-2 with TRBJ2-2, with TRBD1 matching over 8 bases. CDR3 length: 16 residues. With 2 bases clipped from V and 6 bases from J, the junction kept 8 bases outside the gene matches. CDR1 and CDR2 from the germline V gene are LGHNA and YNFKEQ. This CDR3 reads CASSQPPGQAPGELFF. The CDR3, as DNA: TGTGCCAGCAGCCAACCCCCGGGACAGGCACCCGGGGAGCTGTTTTTT.

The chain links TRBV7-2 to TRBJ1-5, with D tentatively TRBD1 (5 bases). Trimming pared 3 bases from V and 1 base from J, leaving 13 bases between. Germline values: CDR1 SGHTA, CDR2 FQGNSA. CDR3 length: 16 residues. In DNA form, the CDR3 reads TGTGCCAGCAGCTTTCTTGGGGGGTTCAGCAATCAGCCCCAGCATTTT. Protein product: CASSFLGGFSNQPQHF.

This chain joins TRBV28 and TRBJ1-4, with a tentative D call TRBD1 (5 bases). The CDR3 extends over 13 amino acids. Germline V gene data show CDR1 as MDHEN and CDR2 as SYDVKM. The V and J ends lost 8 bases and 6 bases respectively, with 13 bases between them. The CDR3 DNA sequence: TGTGCCAGCGGGGGGGGTTCTGATGAAAAACTGTTTTTT. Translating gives CASGGGSDEKLFF.

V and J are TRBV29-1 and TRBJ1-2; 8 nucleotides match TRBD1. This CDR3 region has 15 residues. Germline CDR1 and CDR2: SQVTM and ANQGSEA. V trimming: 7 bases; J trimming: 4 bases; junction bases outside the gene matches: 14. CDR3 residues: CSATGGNTGGYGYTF. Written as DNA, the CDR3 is TGCAGCGCTACAGGGGGTAATACCGGCGGCTATGGCTACACCTTC.

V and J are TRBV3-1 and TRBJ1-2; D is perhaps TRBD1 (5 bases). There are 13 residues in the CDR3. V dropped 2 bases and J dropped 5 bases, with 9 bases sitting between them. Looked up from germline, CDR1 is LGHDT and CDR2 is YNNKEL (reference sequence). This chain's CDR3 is CASSQQGTYGYTF. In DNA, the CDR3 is TGTGCCAGCAGCCAACAGGGAACTTATGGCTACACCTTC.

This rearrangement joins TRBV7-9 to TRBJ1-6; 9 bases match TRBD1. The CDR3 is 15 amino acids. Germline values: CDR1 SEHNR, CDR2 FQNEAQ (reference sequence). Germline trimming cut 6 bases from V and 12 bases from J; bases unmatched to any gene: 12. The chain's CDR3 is CASSPLRDRELPLHF. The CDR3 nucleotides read TGTGCCAGCAGTCCGCTCCGGGACAGGGAGTTACCCCTCCACTTT.

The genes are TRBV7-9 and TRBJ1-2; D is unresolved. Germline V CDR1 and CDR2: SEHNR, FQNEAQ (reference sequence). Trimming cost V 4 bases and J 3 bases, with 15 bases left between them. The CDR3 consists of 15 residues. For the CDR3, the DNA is TGTGCCAGCAGCTCCTGGGTAACCGGGGACTATGGCTACACCTTC. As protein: CASSSWVTGDYGYTF.

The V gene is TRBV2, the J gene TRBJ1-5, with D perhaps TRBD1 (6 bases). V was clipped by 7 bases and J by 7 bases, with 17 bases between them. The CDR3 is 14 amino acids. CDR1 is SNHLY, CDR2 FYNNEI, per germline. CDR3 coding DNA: TGTGCCAGCACCCCTAACAGGGTAGAGCAGCCCCAGCATTTT. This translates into CASTPNRVEQPQHF.

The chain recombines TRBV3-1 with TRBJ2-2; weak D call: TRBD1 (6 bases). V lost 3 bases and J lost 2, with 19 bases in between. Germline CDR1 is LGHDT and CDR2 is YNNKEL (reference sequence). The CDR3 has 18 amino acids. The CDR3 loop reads CASSQDLGQPTNTGELFF. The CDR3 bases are TGTGCCAGCAGCCAGGACCTAGGACAGCCAACTAACACCGGGGAGCTGTTTTTT.

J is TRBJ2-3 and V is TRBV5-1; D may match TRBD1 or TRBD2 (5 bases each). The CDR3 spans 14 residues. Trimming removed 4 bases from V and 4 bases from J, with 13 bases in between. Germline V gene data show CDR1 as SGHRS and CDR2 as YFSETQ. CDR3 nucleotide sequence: TGCGCCAGCAGCCTAGGGACGTTGGCAGATACGCAGTATTTT. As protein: CASSLGTLADTQYF.

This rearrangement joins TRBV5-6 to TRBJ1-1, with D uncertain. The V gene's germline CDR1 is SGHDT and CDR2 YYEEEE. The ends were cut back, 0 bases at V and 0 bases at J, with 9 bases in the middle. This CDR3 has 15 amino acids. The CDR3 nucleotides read TGTGCCAGCAGCTTGGTCTGGGCAGTGAACACTGAAGCTTTCTTT. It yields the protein CASSLVWAVNTEAFF.

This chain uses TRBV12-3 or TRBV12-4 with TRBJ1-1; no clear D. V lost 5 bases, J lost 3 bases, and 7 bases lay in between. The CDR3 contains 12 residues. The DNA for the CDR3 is TGTGCCAGCAGTAATGGGTACACTGAAGCTTTCTTT. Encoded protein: CASSNGYTEAFF.

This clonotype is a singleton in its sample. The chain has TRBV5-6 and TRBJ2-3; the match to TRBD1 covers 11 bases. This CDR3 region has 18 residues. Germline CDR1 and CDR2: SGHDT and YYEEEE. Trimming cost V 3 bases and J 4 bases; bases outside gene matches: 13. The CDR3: CASSSRDRGILSPDTQYF. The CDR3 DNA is TGTGCCAGCAGCTCCCGGGACAGGGGGATCCTTAGCCCAGATACGCAGTATTTT.

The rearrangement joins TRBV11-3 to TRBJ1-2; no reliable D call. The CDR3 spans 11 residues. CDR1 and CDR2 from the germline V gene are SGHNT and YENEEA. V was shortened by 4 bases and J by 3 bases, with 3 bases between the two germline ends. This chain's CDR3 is CASSSDYGYTF. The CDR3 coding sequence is TGTGCCAGCAGCTCGGACTATGGCTACACCTTC.

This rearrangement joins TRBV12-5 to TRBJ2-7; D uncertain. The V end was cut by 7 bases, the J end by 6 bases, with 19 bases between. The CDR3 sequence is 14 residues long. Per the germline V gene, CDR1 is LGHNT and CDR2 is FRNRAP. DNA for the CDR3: TGTGCTAGTGCCCTGTCGATGAGGCTTTCCGAGCAGTACTTC. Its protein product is CASALSMRLSEQYF.

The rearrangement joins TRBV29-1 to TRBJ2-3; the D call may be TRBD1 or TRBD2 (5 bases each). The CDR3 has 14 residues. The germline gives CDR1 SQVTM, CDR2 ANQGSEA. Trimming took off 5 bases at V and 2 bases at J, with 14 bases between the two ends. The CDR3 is CSVRDRGYTDTQYF. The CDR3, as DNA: TGCAGCGTTCGGGACCGCGGCTACACAGATACGCAGTATTTT.

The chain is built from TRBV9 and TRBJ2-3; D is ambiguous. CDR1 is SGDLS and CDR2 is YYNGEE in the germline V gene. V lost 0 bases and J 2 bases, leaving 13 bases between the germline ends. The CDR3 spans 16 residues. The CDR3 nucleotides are TGTGCCAGCAGCGTAGACAGTCTTTTCGTCACAGATACGCAGTATTTT. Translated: CASSVDSLFVTDTQYF.

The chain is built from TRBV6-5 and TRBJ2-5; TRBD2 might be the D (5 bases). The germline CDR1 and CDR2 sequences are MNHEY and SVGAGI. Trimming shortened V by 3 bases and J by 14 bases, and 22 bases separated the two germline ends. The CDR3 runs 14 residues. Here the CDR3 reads CASSYKRVHLPYYF. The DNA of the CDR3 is TGTGCCAGCAGTTATAAGAGGGTCCATCTCCCCTACTACTTC.

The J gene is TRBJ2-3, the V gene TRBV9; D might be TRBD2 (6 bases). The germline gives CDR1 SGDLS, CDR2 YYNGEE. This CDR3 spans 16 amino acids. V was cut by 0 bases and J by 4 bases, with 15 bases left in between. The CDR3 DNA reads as TGTGCCAGCAGCGTAGTGGGAGGTGACGGAGCAGATACGCAGTATTTT. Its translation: CASSVVGGDGADTQYF.

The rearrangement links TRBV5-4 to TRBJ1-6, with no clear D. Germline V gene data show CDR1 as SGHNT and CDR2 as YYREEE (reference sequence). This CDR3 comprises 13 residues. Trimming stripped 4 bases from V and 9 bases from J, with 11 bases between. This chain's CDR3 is CASSPDPVSPLHF. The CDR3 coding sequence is TGTGCCAGCAGCCCAGACCCAGTTTCACCCCTCCACTTT. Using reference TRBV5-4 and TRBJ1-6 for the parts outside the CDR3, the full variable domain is ETGVTQSPTHLIKTRGQQVTLRCSSQSGHNTVSWYQQALGQGPQFIFQYYREEENGRGNFPPRFSGLQFPNYSSELNVNALELDDSALYLCASSPDPVSPLHFGNGTRLTVT.

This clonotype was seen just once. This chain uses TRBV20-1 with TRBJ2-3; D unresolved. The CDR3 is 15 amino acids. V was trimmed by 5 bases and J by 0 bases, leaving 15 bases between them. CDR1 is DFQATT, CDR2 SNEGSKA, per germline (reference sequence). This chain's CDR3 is CSASRTESSTDTQYF. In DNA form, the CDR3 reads TGCAGTGCTTCACGAACGGAATCTAGCACAGATACGCAGTATTTT.

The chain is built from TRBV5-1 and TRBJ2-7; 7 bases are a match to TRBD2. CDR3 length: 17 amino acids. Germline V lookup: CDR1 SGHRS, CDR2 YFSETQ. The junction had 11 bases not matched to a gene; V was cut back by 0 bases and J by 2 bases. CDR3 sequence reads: CASSLAASGTTTYEQYF. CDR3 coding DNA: TGCGCCAGCAGCTTGGCCGCGAGTGGGACTACAACCTACGAGCAGTACTTC.

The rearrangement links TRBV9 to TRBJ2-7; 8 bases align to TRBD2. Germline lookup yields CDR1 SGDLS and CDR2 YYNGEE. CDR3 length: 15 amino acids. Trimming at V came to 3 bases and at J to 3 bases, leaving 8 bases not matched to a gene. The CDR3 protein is CASSALAGFGYEQYF. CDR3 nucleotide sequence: TGTGCCAGCAGCGCTTTAGCGGGGTTCGGCTACGAGCAGTACTTC. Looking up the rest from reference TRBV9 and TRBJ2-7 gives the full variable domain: DSGVTQTPKHLITATGQRVTLRCSPRSGDLSVYWYQQSLDQGLQFLIQYYNGEERAKGNILERFSAQQFPDLHSELNLSSLELGDSALYFCASSALAGFGYEQYFGPGTRLTVT.

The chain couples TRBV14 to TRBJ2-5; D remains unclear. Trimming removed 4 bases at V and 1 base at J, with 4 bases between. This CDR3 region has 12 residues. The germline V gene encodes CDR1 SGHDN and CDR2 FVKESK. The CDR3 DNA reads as TGTGCCAGCAGCCCTTTCCAAGAGACCCAGTACTTC. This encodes CASSPFQETQYF.

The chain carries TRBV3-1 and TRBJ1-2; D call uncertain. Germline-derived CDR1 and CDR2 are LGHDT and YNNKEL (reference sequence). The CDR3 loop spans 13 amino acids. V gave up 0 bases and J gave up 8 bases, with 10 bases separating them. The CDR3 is CASSQDFGGGYTF. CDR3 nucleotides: TGTGCCAGCAGCCAAGACTTCGGCGGAGGCTACACCTTC.

This chain's CDR3 is CASSPSTGSEKLFF. CDR3 bases: TGTGCCAGCAGCCCTAGTACAGGCTCTGAAAAACTGTTTTTT. The J gene is TRBJ1-4, the V gene TRBV12-3 or TRBV12-4, with a possible D match to TRBD1 (5 bases). The CDR3 totals 14 residues. V was trimmed by 6 bases and J by 7 bases, leaving 15 bases between them.

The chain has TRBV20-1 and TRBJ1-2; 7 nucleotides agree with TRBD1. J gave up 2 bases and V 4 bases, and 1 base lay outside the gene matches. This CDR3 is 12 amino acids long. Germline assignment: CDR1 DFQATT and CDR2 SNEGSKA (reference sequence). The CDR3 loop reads CSAKQGNYGYTF. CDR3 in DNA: TGCAGTGCTAAACAGGGGAACTATGGCTACACCTTC.